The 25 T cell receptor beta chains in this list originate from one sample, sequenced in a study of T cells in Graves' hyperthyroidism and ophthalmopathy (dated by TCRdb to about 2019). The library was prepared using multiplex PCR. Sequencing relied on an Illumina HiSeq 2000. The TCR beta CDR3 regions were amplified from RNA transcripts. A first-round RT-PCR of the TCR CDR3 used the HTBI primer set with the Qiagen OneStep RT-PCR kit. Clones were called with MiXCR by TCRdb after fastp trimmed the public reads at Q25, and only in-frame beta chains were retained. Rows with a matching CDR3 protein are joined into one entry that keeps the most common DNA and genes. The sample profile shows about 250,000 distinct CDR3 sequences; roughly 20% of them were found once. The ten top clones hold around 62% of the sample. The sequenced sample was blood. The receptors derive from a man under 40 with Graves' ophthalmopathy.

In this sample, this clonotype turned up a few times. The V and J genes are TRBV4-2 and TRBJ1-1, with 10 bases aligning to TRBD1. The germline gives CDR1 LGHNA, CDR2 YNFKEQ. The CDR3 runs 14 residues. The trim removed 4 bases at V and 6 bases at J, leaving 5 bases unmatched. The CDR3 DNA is TGTGCCAGCAGCCTCTGGACAGGGGGGGCTGAAGCTTTCTTT. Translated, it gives CASSLWTGGAEAFF.

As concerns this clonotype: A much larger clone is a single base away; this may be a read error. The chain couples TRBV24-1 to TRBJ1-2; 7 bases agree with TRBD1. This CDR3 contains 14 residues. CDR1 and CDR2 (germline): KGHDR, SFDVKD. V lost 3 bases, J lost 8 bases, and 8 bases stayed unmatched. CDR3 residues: CATSDAQGTQGYTF. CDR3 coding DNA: TGTGCCACCAGTGATGCACAGGGGACTCAAGGCTACACCTTC.

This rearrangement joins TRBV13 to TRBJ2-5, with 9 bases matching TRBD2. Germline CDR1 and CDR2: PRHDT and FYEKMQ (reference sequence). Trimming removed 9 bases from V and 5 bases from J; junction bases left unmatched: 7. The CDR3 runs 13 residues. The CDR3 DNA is TGTGCCAGTCGCGGGAGGGCCGTGGAGACCCAGTACTTC. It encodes CASRGRAVETQYF.

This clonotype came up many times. CDR3 amino acids: CASRQQGNEQFF. The DNA of the CDR3 is TGTGCCAGCAGACAACAGGGCAATGAGCAGTTCTTC. V usage is TRBV28 and J usage is TRBJ2-1; a weak D match, TRBD1 (6 bases). The CDR3 has 12 residues. V lost 6 bases to trimming and J lost 6 bases, with 9 bases between them. Germline V lookup: CDR1 MDHEN, CDR2 SYDVKM.

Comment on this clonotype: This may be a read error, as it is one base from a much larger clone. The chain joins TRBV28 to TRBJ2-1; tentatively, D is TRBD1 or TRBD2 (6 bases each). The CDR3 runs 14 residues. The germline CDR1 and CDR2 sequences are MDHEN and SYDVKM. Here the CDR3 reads CASSYRERRGEQLF. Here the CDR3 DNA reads TGTGCCAGCAGTTACAGGGAACGTAGGGGGGAGCAGCTCTTC.

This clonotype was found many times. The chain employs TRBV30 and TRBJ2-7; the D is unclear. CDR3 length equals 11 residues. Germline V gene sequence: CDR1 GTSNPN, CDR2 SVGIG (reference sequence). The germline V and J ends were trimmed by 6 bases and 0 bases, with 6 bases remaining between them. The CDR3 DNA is TGTGCCTGTAAAAGCTCCTACGAGCAGTACTTC. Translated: CACKSSYEQYF.

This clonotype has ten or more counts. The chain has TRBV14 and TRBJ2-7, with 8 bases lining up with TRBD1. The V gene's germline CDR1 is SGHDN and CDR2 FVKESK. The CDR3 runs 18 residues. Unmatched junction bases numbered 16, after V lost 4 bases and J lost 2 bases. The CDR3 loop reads CASSPRPSRPDRAYEQYF. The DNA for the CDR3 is TGTGCCAGCAGCCCCCGACCCTCCCGACCGGACAGGGCCTACGAGCAGTACTTC.

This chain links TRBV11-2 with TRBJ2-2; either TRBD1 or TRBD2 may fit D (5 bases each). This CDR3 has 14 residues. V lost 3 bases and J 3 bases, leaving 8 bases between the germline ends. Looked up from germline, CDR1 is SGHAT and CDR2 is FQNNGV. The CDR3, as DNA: TGTGCCAGCAGCTTGTTGGGGGACACCGGGGAGCTGTTTTTT. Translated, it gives CASSLLGDTGELFF. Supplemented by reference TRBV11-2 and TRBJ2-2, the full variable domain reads EAGVAQSPRYKIIEKRQSVAFWCNPISGHATLYWYQQILGQGPKLLIQFQNNGVVDDSQLPKDRFSAERLKGVDSTLKIQPAKLEDSAVYLCASSLLGDTGELFFGEGSRLTVL.

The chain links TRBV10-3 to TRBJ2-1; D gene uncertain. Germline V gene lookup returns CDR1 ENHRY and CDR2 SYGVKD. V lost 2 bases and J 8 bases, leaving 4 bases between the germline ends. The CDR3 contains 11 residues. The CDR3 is CAISETDEQFF. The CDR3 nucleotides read TGTGCCATCAGTGAGACAGATGAGCAGTTCTTC.

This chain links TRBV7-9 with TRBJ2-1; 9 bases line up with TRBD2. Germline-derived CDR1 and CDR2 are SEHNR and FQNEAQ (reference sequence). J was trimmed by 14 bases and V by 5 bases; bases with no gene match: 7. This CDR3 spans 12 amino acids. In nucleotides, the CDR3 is TGTGCCAGCAGCCCCAGGACTAGCGAGAAGTTCTTC. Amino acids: CASSPRTSEKFF. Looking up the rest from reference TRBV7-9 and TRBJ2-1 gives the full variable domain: DTGVSQNPRHKITKRGQNVTFRCDPISEHNRLYWYRQTLGQGPEFLTYFQNEAQLEKSRLLSDRFSAERPKGSFSTLEIQRTEQGDSAMYLCASSPRTSEKFFGPGTRLTVL.

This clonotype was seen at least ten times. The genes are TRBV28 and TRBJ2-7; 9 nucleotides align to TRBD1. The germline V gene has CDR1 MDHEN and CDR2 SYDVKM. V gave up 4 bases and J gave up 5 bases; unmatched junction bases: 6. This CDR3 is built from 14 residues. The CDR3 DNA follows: TGTGCCAGCAGTTCCCCCGGGACAGGGAACGAGCAGTACTTC. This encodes CASSSPGTGNEQYF.

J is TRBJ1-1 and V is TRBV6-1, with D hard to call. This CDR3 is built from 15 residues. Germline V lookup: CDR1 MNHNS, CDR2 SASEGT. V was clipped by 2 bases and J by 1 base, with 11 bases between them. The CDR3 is CASSEFWKGNTEAFF. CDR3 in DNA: TGTGCCAGCAGTGAATTTTGGAAGGGGAACACTGAAGCTTTCTTT.

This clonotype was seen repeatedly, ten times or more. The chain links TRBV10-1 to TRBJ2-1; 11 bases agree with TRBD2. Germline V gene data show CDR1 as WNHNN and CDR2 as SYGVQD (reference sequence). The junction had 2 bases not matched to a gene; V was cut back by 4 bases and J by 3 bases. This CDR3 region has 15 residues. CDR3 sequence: CASSGTSGLYNEQFF. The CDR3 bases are TGCGCCAGCAGTGGGACTAGCGGGCTCTACAATGAGCAGTTCTTC.

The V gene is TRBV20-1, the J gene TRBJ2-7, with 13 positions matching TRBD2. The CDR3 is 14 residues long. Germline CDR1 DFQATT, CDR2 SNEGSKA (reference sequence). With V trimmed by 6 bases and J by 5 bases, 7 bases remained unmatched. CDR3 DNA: TGCAGTGCAACCGGGACTAGCGGGACCGACGAGCAGTACTTC. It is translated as CSATGTSGTDEQYF.

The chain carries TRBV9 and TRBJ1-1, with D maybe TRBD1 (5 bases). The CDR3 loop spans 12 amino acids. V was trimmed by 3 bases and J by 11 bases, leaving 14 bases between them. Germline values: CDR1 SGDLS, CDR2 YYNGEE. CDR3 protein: CASSGPGGFAFF. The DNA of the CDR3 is TGTGCCAGCAGCGGACCCGGGGGATTCGCTTTCTTT.

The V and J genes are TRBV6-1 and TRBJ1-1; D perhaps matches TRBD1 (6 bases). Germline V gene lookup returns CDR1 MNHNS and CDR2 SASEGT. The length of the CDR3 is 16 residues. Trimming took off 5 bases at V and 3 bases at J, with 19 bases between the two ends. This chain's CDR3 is CASSQGQLLTYTEAFF. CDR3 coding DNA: TGTGCCAGCAGTCAAGGACAGCTATTAACCTACACTGAAGCTTTCTTT.

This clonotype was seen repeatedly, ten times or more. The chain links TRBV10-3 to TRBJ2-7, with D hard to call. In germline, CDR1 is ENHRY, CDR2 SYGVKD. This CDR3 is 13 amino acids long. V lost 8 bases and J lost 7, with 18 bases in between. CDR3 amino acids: CAIGQALSNEQYF. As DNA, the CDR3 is TGTGCCATCGGCCAGGCCCTCTCTAATGAGCAGTACTTC.

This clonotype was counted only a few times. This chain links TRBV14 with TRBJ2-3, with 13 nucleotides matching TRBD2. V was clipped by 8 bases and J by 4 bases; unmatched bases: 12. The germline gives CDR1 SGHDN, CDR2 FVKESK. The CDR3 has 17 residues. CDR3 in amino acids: CASQLAGGRQGPDTQYF. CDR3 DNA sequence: TGTGCCAGCCAACTAGCGGGAGGGCGACAGGGTCCAGATACGCAGTATTTT.

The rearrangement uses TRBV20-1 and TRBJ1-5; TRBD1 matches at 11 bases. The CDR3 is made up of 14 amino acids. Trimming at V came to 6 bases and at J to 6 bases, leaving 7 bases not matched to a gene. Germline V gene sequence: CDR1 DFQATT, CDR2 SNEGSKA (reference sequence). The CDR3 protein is CSAATGTGGQPQHF. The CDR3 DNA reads TGCAGTGCAGCCACCGGGACAGGGGGTCAGCCCCAGCATTTT.

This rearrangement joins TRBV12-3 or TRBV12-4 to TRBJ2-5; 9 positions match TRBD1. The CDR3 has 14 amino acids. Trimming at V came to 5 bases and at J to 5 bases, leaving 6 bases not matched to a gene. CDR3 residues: CASSGQGSRETQYF. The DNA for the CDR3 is TGTGCCAGCAGTGGACAGGGGTCGCGGGAGACCCAGTACTTC.

The CDR3: CATYGARNVAFF. CDR3 coding DNA: TGTGCCACATACGGGGCGCGGAACGTAGCTTTCTTT. J is TRBJ1-1 and V is TRBV28; maybe TRBD1 (5 bases). Per the germline V gene, CDR1 is MDHEN and CDR2 is SYDVKM. Trimming took 10 bases from V and 10 from J, leaving 19 bases between them. This CDR3 has 12 residues.

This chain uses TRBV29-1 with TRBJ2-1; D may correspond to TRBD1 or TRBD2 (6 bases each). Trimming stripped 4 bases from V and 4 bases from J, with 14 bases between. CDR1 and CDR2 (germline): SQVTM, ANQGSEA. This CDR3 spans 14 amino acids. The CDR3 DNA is TGCAGCGTTGTGGGGGGCGCGGGGTACAATGAGCAGTTCTTC. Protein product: CSVVGGAGYNEQFF.

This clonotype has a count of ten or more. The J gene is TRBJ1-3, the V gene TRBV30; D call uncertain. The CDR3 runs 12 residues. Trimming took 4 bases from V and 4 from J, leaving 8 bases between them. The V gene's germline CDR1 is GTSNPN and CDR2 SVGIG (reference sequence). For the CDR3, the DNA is TGTGCCTGGACAGGAGGGGGAAACACCATATATTTT. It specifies CAWTGGGNTIYF.

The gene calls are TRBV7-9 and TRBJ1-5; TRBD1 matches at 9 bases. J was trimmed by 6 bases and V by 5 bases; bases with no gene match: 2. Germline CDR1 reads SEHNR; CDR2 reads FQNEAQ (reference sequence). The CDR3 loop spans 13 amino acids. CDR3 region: CASSVQGAQPQHF. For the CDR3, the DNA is TGTGCCAGCAGCGTACAGGGGGCTCAGCCCCAGCATTTT.

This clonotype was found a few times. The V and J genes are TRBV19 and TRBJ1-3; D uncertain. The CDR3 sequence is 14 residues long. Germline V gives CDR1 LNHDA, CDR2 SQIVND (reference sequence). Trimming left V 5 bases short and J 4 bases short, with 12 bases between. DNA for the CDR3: TGTGCCAGTAGTTTCGTGGCGATGGGAAACACCATATATTTT. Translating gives CASSFVAMGNTIYF.